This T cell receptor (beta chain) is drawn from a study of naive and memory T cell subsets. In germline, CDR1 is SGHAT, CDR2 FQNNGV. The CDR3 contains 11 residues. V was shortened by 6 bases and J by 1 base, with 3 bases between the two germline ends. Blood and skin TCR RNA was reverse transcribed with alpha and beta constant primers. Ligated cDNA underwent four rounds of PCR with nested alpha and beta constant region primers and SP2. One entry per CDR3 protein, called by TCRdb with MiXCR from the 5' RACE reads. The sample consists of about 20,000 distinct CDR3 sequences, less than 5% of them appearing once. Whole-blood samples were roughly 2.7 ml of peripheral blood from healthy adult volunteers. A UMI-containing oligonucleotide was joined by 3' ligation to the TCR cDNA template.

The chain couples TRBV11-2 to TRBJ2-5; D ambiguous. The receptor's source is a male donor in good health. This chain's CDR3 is CASSFQETQYF. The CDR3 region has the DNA TGTGCCAGCAGTTTCCAAGAGACCCAGTACTTC.